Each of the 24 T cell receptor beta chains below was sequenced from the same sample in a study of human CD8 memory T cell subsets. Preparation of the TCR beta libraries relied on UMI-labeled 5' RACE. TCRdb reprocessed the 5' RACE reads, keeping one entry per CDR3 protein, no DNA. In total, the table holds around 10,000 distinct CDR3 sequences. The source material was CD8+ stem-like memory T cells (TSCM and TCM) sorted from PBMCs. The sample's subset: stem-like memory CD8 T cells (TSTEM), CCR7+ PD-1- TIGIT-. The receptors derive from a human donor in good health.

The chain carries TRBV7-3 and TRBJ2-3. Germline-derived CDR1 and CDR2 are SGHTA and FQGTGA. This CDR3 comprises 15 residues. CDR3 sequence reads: CASSLAGTTTDTQYF.

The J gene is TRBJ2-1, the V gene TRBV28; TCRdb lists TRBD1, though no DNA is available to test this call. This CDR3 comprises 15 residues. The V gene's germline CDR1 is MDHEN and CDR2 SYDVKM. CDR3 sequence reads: CASSLMDRGRDEQFF.

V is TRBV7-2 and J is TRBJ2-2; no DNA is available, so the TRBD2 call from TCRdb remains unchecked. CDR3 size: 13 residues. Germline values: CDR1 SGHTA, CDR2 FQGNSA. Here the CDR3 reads CASSSQRTGELFF.

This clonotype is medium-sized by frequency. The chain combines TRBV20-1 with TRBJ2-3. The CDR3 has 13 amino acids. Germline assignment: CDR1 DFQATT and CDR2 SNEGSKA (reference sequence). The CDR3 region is CSARDYFADTQYF.

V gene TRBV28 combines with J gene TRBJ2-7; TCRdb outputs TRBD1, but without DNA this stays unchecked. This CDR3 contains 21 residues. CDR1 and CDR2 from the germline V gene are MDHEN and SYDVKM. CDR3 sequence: CASSLEGFGQPLERLWYEQYF. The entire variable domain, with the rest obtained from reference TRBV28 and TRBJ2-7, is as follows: DVKVTQSSRYLVKRTGEKVFLECVQDMDHENMFWYRQDPGLGLRLIYFSYDVKMKEKGDIPEGYSVSREKKERFSLILESASTNQTSMYLCASSLEGFGQPLERLWYEQYFGPGTRLTVT.

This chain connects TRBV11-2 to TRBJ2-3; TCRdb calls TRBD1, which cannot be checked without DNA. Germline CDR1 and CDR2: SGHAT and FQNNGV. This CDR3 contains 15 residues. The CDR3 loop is CASSPGTVLTDTQYF.

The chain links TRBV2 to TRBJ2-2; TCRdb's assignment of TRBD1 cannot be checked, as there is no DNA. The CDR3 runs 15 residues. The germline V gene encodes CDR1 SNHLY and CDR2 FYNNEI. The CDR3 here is CASSPGQGLTGELFF.

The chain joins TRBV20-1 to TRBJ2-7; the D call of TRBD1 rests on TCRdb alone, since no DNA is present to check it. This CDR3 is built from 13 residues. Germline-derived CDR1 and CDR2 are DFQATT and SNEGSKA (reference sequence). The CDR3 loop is CSAVTGERGEQYF.

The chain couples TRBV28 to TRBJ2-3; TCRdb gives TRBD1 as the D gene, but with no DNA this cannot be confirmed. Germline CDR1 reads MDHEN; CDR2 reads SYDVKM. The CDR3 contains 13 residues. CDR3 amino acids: CATTGTSTDTQYF.

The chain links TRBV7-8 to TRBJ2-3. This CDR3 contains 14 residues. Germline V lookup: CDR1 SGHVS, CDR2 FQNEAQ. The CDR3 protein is CASSLASHTDTQYF.

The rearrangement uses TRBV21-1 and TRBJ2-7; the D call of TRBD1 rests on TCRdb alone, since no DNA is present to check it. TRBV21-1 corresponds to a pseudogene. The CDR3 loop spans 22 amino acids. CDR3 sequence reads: CASSKKTLFVGEYLPTSYEQYF.

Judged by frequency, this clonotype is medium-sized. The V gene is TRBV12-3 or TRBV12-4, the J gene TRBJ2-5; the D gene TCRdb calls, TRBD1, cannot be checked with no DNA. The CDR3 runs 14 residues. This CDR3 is CASRDDREQETQYF.

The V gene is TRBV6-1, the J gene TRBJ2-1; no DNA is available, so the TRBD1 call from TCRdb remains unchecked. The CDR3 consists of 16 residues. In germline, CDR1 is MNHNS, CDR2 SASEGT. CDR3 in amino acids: CASSRITGGVDDEQFF.

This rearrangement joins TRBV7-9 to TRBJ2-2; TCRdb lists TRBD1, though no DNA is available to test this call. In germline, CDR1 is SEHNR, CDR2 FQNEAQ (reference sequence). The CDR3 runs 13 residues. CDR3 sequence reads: CASSSTGAGELFF.

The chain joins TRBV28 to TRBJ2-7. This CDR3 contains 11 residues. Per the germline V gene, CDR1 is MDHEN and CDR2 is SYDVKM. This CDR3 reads CASSRGYEQYF.

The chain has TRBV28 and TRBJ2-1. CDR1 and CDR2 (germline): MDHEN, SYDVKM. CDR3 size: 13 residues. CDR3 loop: CASSATAYNEQFF.

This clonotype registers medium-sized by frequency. The CDR3 spells CSAWDRERIGNQPQHF. The V call is TRBV29-1, the J call TRBJ1-5; TCRdb lists TRBD1, though no DNA is available to test this call. This CDR3 is built from 16 residues. Germline V gene data show CDR1 as SQVTM and CDR2 as ANQGSEA.

The CDR3 sequence is CASSDSGGREETQYF. The rearrangement joins TRBV10-2 to TRBJ2-5; the D call of TRBD1 rests on TCRdb alone, since no DNA is present to check it. The CDR3 spans 15 residues. From germline, CDR1 is WSHSY and CDR2 SAAADI.

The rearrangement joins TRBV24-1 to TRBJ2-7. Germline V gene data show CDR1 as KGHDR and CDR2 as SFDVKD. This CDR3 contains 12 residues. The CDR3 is CATSDLKDEQYF.

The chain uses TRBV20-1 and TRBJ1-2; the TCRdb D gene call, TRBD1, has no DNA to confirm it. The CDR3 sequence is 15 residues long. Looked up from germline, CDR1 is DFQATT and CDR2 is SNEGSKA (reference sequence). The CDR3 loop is CSARDGGQGVRGYTF.

The CDR3 protein is CASSPSSGVGYEQYF. The chain uses TRBV5-5 and TRBJ2-7; TCRdb picks TRBD1, but there is no DNA to check that call. Germline-derived CDR1 and CDR2 are SGHKS and YYEKEE (reference sequence). There are 15 residues in the CDR3.

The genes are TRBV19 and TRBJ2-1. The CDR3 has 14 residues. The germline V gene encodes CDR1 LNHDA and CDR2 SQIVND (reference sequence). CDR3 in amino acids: CASSIILSYNEQFF.

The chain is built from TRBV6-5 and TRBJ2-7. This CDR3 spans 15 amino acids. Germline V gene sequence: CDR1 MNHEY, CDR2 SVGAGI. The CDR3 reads CASSYSTGPYYEQYF.

The CDR3 spells CASSGRDRYPTGELFF. The V and J genes are TRBV5-8 and TRBJ2-2; the TCRdb D gene call, TRBD1, has no DNA to confirm it. The CDR3 is 16 amino acids. From germline, CDR1 is SGHTS and CDR2 YDEGEE.